This TCR beta chain emerged from a study of blood T cells in healthy people across ages. A J-beta primer mix and a sample-barcoded 5' primer were used in a second PCR of roughly 7 to 12 cycles. Every single cDNA molecule received a tag from a template-switch adaptor with 12 random nucleotides. TCRdb ran MiXCR on the 5' RACE reads and lists one entry per CDR3 protein. In the table there are hundreds of thousands of distinct CDR3 sequences, about 56% of which are singletons. As for this clonotype: The antigen is not known.

The CDR3 length is 15 residues. Trimming pared 5 bases from V and 3 bases from J, leaving 17 bases between. CDR1 and CDR2 (germline): LGHDT, YNNKEL (reference sequence). Study-wide results and limits: Age brought a roughly linear fall in TCR beta diversity measured per million T cells.

The J gene is TRBJ2-7, the V gene TRBV3-1, with D possibly TRBD2 on 6 matching bases. The source material was blood. This TCR came from a middle-aged man in good health. The CDR3 DNA sequence: TGTGCCAGCAGCGAAACTCGCGGGGCGTTCTACGAGCAGTACTTC. It translates to CASSETRGAFYEQYF.